This T cell receptor (beta chain) derives from a study of PD-1 blockade in mismatch repair-deficient tumors. The data were produced by immunoSEQ multiplex PCR, yet TCRdb's version contains in-frame clones alone and is incomplete. Of 100,000 or so clones listed, over 65% are singletons. Germline CDR1 is SGHNT and CDR2 is YYREEE (reference sequence). The V and J ends lost 6 bases and 3 bases respectively, with 21 bases between them. CDR3 length: 16 amino acids. This clone was detected only once. This sample comprised peripheral blood, obtained approximately 35 weeks after starting pembrolizumab. The clonotype was recovered from an adult with mismatch repair-deficient cancer. The chain employs TRBV5-4 and TRBJ2-5; D may be TRBD2 (6 bases). The CDR3 coding sequence is TGTGCCAGCACCCATGGGGGGTCAAGTTCTAAAGAGACCCAGTACTTC. This gives the protein CASTHGGSSSKETQYF.